A selection of T cell receptor beta chains follows, all from one sample in a study of graft-versus-host responses after intestinal transplantation. Clones were sequenced by immunoSEQ multiplex PCR, and TCRdb holds only the in-frame ones, with some missing. Here the sample spans about 130,000 clones, around 90% being singletons. Their antigens remain unidentified. The material was unstimulated CD4+ T cells sorted from spleen or lymph node cells, obtained before intestinal transplant. The source is a human donor who received an intestinal transplant. Each CDR3 is given with its conserved first and last residue. D genes are given only for firm matches. Not all rows give a size; the values are once, few, many and, for expanded clones, a class.

V	J	D	size	DNA	CDR3
TRBV9	TRBJ2-1	TRBD2	-	TGTGCCAGCAGCTCCAGCGGGACCAGACAAGACAATGAGCAGTTCTTC	CASSSSGTRQDNEQFF
TRBV5-6	TRBJ2-5	TRBD2	-	TGTGCCAGCAGCTTGAGCGGGAAGTCTTTAGAAGAGACCCAGTACTTC	CASSLSGKSLEETQYF
TRBV4-2	TRBJ2-6	-	-	TGTGCCAGCAGCCAACATATGGGCTCTGGGGCCAACGTCCTGACTTTC	CASSQHMGSGANVLTF
TRBV18	TRBJ2-2	-	-	TGTGCCAGCTCACCACCTGGGAACACCGGGGAGCTGTTTTTT	CASSPPGNTGELFF
TRBV29-1	TRBJ2-7	TRBD2	-	TGCAGCGTCCGGGGACTAGCGGCCGCCTACGAGCAGTACTTC	CSVRGLAAAYEQYF
TRBV4-2	TRBJ2-1	TRBD1	-	TGTGCCAGCAGCCAACCGGGACAGGGGACCGGTGAGCAGTTCTTC	CASSQPGQGTGEQFF
TRBV5-1	TRBJ2-7	-	-	TGCGCCAGCAGCTTGGAGGGGCGGGCCGCCTACGAGCAGTACTTC	CASSLEGRAAYEQYF
TRBV5-1	TRBJ2-7	-	-	TGCGCCAGCATGAGGGACTCAGACTCCTACGAGCAGTACTTC	CASMRDSDSYEQYF
TRBV28	TRBJ2-1	TRBD2	-	TGTGCCAGCCGCCCCCAGGGCGGGAGGGGAGATCGGGAGTTCTTC	CASRPQGGRGDREFF
TRBV27	TRBJ1-3	-	-	TGTGCCAGCAGTGGCCAGGGGCGCTTTGGAAACACCATATATTTT	CASSGQGRFGNTIYF
TRBV27	TRBJ1-4	TRBD1	-	TGTGCCAGCAGTCCCTCCGGGACAGAAGAAAAACTGTTTTTT	CASSPSGTEEKLFF
TRBV29-1	TRBJ1-2	TRBD1	-	TGCAGCGTTGGAGGAGGGGGCGGCTACACCTTC	CSVGGGGGYTF
TRBV5-1	TRBJ2-7	-	-	TGCGCCAGCAGCTTGGCCCAGAGCTCCTACGAGCAGTACTTC	CASSLAQSSYEQYF
TRBV7-8	TRBJ2-7	TRBD1	-	TGTGCCAGCAGCTCAACCCGAGGGGGCAGACCCTACGAGCAGTACTTC	CASSSTRGGRPYEQYF
TRBV10-3	TRBJ1-1	-	-	TGTGCCATCAGTGAGTCCGGTCAGCCCAACACTGAGGCTTTCTTT	CAISESGQPNTEAFF
TRBV7-9	TRBJ2-3	-	-	TGTGCCAGCAGCGCTCGGGGGAATACGCAGTATTTT	CASSARGNTQYF
TRBV5-1	TRBJ1-2	TRBD1	-	TGCGCCAGCAGCTTGGCAGGGGGCTATGGCTACACCTTC	CASSLAGGYGYTF
TRBV28	TRBJ1-2	-	-	TGTGCCAGCAGTTTCACGGGTGCAGAAGGCTACACCTTC	CASSFTGAEGYTF
TRBV27	TRBJ2-3	-	-	TGTGCCAGCAGTCCGTTCGTACCAGGGGTTCCAGATACGCAGTATTTT	CASSPFVPGVPDTQYF
TRBV19	TRBJ1-4	TRBD1	-	TGTGCCAGTAGTGGGGACAGGGGGCATGGGACTAATGAAAAACTGTTTTTT	CASSGDRGHGTNEKLFF
TRBV7-9	TRBJ2-7	TRBD1	-	TGTGCCAGCAGCTTAAACAGGGGGACCGAGCAGTACTTC	CASSLNRGTEQYF
TRBV10-3	TRBJ1-5	-	-	TGTGCCATCAGTGATTTACCGAATAGCAATCAGCCCCAGCATTTT	CAISDLPNSNQPQHF
TRBV19	TRBJ2-4	TRBD1	-	TGTGCCAGTAGTATAAACCCCGGGACAGGCGGTCAAAAAAACATTCAGTACTTC	CASSINPGTGGQKNIQYF
TRBV27	TRBJ2-7	-	-	TGTGCCAGCAGTGATTTACAGGGCTACGAGCAGTACTTC	CASSDLQGYEQYF
TRBV10-3	TRBJ2-5	-	-	TGTGCCATCAGTCAACAGGGCATCCTCGAGACCCAGTACTTC	CAISQQGILETQYF
TRBV11-2	TRBJ2-7	TRBD1	-	TGTGCCAGCAGCTTAAGGCAAACAGGGGCCTCCTACGAGCAGTACTTC	CASSLRQTGASYEQYF
TRBV19	TRBJ2-3	TRBD2	-	TGTGCCAGTAGTGTGACTAGCGGCACAGATACGCAGTATTTT	CASSVTSGTDTQYF
TRBV10-1	TRBJ2-1	TRBD2	-	TGCGCCAGCAGTGAGTCTGGAGCGGGAGTTCTATTCAGTGATGAGCAGTTCTTC	CASSESGAGVLFSDEQFF
TRBV5-1	TRBJ1-1	-	-	TGCGCCAGCAGCTTGGGGGGCGTTAGGACTGAAGCTTTCTTT	CASSLGGVRTEAFF
TRBV5-1	TRBJ2-7	-	-	TGCGCCAGCAGCTTGGCGGGACAAGGAGCCTACGAGCAGTACTTC	CASSLAGQGAYEQYF
TRBV7-3	TRBJ1-1	-	-	TGTGCCAGCAGACAAAATGAGGGGACCGAAGCTTTCTTT	CASRQNEGTEAFF
TRBV30	TRBJ2-5	TRBD2	-	TGTGCCTGGAGTGTAGGCGGGAGGGCCGAGACCCAGTACTTC	CAWSVGGRAETQYF
TRBV19	TRBJ1-1	-	-	TGTGCCAGTAATTCCGGGGCCATCAGCACTGAAGCTTTCTTT	CASNSGAISTEAFF
TRBV6-6	TRBJ2-1	TRBD1	few	TGTGCCAGCAGTTACGGACAGGGGTGGAGTAATGAGCAGTTCTTC	CASSYGQGWSNEQFF